This T cell receptor beta chain is drawn from a study of Ad26.COV2.S vaccination and SARS-CoV-2 variants. Produced via immunoSEQ multiplex PCR; TCRdb's table is partial and in-frame only. This table has fewer than 500,000 clones, 89% appearing once. The CDR3 contains 16 residues. Germline V CDR1 and CDR2: SEHNR, FQNEAQ (reference sequence). V was cut by 1 base and J by 0 bases, with 7 bases left in between. Treatment noted: over 15 received Ad26.COV2.S at low or high dose, single or two shots; five or six received placebo; per-sample allocation not given. Specimens were obtained on day 63 following the first vaccine or placebo injection.

J is TRBJ1-6 and V is TRBV7-9; D not certain. The clonotype was recovered from a person between 18 and 59 years old who received the Ad26.COV2.S COVID-19 vaccine or a placebo. The sample here was peripheral blood, taken in a trial of Ad26.COV2.S vaccine versus placebo. DNA for the CDR3: TGTGCCAGCAGCTTAGTGGTAGCCTCCTATAATTCACCCCTCCACTTT. The encoded protein is CASSLVVASYNSPLHF.